These T cell receptor beta chains were read from a single sample in a study of T cells of healthy individuals. MiXCR, run by TCRdb on the 5' RACE reads, gives a single entry per CDR3 protein. The sample contains 85,000 to 100,000 distinct CDR3 sequences, 15% to 20% of which appear only once. Every receptor here comes from a human donor in good health. Each CDR3 is given with its conserved first and last residue. Each record gives: V gene, J gene, clone size, CDR3 protein. The size of a clone is reported for some rows only, either as once, few or many, or as a class for expanded clones.

TRBV20-1,TRBJ1-1,.,CSATGQPNTEAFF
TRBV20-1,TRBJ2-4,few,CSARDLTEAKNIQYF
TRBV2,TRBJ2-1,few,CASRRERGGNEQFF
TRBV3-1,TRBJ2-1,.,CASSQDWAYNEQFF
TRBV6-2/TRBV6-3,TRBJ2-2,.,CASSYPQTGIGTGELFF
TRBV13,TRBJ2-7,.,CASSSRVYEQYF
TRBV20-1,TRBJ2-3,many,CSAEDIPSTDTQYF
TRBV20-1,TRBJ2-5,.,CSARRPGLQETQYF
TRBV4-1,TRBJ2-2,few,CASSQAANTGELFF
TRBV28,TRBJ1-4,many,CASSPRGGSEKLFF
TRBV12-3/TRBV12-4,TRBJ2-1,once,CASSFTLAGPGGEQFF
TRBV4-1,TRBJ2-3,many,CASSRVFSGGATSTDTQYF
TRBV5-1,TRBJ2-5,many,CASSLDLGGRQETQYF
TRBV5-5,TRBJ2-7,few,CASSPTSGDTYEQYF
TRBV3-1,TRBJ1-6,many,CASSQSRGNSPLHF
TRBV7-8,TRBJ1-1,.,CASSLEEGRNTEAFF
TRBV4-3,TRBJ2-6,few,CASSQDGEGNSGANVLTF
TRBV7-2,TRBJ2-3,.,CASSIDRGRSDTQYF
TRBV20-1,TRBJ2-3,many,CSATKTSGATDTQYF
TRBV7-3,TRBJ2-5,few,CASSLLGGFQETQYF
TRBV20-1,TRBJ2-5,.,CSARSDRGLGETQYF
TRBV28,TRBJ2-1,.,CASSLGISSYNEQFF
TRBV5-6,TRBJ2-1,few,CASSLAPRGHWFF
TRBV13,TRBJ2-7,many,CASSLRTGDEQYF
TRBV2,TRBJ2-4,few,CASTSGVGKNIQYF
TRBV28,TRBJ1-1,.,CASRPYTGITEAFF
TRBV3-1,TRBJ2-2,.,CASSLLAGAGELFF
TRBV6-2/TRBV6-3,TRBJ2-7,.,CASSNYRVVADEQYF
TRBV3-1,TRBJ2-2,many,CASSQKGSTGELFF
TRBV6-2/TRBV6-3,TRBJ2-4,many,CASGQGIDIQYF
TRBV20-1,TRBJ1-4,.,CSARGLGGTNEKLFF
TRBV7-9,TRBJ2-1,few,CASSARGPKANEQFF
TRBV10-3,TRBJ2-6,many,CAISESQGSSGANVLTF